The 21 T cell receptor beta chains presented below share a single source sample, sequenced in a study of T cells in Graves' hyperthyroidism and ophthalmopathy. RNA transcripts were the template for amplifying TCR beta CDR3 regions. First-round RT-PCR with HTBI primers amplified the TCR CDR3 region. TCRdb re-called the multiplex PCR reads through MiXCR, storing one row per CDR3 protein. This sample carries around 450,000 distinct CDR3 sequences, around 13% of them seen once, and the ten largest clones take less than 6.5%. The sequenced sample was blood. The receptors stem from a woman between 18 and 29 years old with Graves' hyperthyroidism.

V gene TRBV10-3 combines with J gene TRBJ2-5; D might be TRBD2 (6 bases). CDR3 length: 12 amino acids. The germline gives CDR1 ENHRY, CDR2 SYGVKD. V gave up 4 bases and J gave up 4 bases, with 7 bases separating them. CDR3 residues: CAISGAGETQYF. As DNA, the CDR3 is TGTGCCATCAGTGGAGCGGGAGAGACCCAGTACTTC.

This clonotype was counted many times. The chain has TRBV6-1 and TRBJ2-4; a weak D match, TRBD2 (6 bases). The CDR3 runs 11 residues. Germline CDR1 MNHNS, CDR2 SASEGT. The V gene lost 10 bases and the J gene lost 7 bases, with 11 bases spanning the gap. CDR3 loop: CATRDWNIQYF. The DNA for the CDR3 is TGTGCCACCCGGGACTGGAACATTCAGTACTTC.

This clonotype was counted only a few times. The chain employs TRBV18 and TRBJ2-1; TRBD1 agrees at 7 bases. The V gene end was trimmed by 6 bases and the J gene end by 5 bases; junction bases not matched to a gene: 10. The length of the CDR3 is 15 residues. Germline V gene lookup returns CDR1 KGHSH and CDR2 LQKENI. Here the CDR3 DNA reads TGTGCCAGCTCTGGCGGACAGGCGATCCACAATGAGCAGTTCTTC. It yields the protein CASSGGQAIHNEQFF.

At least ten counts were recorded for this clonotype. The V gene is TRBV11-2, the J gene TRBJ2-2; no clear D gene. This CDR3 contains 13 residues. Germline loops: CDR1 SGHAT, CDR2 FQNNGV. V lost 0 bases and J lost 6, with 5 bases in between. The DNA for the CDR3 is TGTGCCAGCAGCTTAGAAGGGTCCGGGGAGCTGTTTTTT. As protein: CASSLEGSGELFF. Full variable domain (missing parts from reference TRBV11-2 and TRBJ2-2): EAGVAQSPRYKIIEKRQSVAFWCNPISGHATLYWYQQILGQGPKLLIQFQNNGVVDDSQLPKDRFSAERLKGVDSTLKIQPAKLEDSAVYLCASSLEGSGELFFGEGSRLTVL.

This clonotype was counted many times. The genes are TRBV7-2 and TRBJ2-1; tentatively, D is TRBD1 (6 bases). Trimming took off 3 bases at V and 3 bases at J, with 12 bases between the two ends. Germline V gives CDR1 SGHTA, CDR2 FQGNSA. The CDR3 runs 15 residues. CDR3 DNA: TGTGCCAGCAGCTTGTCCGGGACATACTACAATGAGCAGTTCTTC. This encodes CASSLSGTYYNEQFF.

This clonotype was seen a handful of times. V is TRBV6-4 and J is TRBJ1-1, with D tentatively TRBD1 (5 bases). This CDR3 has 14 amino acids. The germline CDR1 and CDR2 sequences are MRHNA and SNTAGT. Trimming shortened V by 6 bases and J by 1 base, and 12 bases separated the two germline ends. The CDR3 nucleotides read TGTGCCAGCAGACCACAGGAGGCGAACACTGAAGCTTTCTTT. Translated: CASRPQEANTEAFF.

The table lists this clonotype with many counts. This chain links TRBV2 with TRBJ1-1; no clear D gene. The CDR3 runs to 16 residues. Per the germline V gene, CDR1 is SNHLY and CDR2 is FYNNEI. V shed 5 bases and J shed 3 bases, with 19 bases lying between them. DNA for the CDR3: TGTGCCAGCAGTAAGGAGATCTGGGAGATAGACACTGAAGCTTTCTTT. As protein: CASSKEIWEIDTEAFF.

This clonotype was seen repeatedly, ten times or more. CDR3 sequence (DNA): TGTGCCAGCAGTTTTGGGCGGGGGGCACAGAACTATGGCTACACCTTC. Residues: CASSFGRGAQNYGYTF. This chain uses TRBV12-3 or TRBV12-4 with TRBJ1-2; weak D call: TRBD1 (6 bases). The CDR3 spans 16 residues. Trimming pared 3 bases from V and 2 bases from J, leaving 16 bases between.

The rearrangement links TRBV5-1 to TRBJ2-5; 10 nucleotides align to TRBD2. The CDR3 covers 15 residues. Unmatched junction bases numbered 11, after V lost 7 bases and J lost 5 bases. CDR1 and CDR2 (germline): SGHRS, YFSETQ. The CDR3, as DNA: TGCGCCAGCGAGGCTAGCGGGAGCCCCGGGGAGACCCAGTACTTC. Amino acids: CASEASGSPGETQYF.

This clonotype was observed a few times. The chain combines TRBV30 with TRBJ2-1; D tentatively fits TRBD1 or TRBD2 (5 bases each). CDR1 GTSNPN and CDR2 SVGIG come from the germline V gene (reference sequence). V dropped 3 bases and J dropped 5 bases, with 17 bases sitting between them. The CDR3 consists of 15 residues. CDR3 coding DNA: TGTGCCTGGAGCGGGACGGGGAATGTGGACAATGAGCAGTTCTTC. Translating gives CAWSGTGNVDNEQFF.

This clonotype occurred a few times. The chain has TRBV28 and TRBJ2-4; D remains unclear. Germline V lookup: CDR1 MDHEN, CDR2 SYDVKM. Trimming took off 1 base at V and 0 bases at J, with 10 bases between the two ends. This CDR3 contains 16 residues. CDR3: CASSLYVGVAKNIQYF. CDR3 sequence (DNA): TGTGCCAGCAGTTTATACGTTGGGGTAGCCAAAAACATTCAGTACTTC.

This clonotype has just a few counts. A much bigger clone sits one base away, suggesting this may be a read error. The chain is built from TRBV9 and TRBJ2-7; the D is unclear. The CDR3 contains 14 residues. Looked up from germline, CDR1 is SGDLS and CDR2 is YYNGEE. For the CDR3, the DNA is TGTGCCAGCAGCTCAACGACAAACTCCTACGAGCAGCACTTC. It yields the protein CASSSTTNSYEQHF. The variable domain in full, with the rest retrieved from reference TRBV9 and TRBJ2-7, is DSGVTQTPKHLITATGQRVTLRCSPRSGDLSVYWYQQSLDQGLQFLIQYYNGEERAKGNILERFSAQQFPDLHSELNLSSLELGDSALYFCASSSTTNSYEQHFGPGTRLTVT.

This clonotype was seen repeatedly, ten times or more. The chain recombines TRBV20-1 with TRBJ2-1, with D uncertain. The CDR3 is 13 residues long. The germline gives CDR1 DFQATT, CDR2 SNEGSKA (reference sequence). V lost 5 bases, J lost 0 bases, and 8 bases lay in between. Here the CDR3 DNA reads TGCAGTGCTCAACAGAGCTCCTACAATGAGCAGTTCTTC. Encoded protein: CSAQQSSYNEQFF.

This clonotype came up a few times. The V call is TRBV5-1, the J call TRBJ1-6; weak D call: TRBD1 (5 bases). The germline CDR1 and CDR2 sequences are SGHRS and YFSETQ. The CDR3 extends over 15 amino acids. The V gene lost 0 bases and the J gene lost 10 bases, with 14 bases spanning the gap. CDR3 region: CASSLGQGFKSPLHF. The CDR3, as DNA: TGCGCCAGCAGCTTGGGCCAGGGTTTTAAGTCACCCCTCCACTTT. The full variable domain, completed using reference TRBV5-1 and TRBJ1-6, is KAGVTQTPRYLIKTRGQQVTLSCSPISGHRSVSWYQQTPGQGLQFLFEYFSETQRNKGNFPGRFSGRQFSNSRSEMNVSTLELGDSALYLCASSLGQGFKSPLHFGNGTRLTVT.

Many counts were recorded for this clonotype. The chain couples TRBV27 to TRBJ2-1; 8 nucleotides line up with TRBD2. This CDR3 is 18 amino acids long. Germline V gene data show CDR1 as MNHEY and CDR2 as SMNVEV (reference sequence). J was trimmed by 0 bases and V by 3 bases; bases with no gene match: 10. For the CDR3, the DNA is TGTGCCAGCAGTTTCAGGGCTAGCGGGCAAAGCTCCTACAATGAGCAGTTCTTC. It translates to CASSFRASGQSSYNEQFF.

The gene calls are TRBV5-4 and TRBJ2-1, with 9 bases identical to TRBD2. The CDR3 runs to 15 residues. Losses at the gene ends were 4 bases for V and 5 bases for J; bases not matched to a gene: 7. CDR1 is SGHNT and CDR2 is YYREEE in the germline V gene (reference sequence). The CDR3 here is CASSQEPSGNNEQFF. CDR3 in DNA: TGTGCCAGCAGCCAAGAGCCTAGCGGGAACAATGAGCAGTTCTTC.

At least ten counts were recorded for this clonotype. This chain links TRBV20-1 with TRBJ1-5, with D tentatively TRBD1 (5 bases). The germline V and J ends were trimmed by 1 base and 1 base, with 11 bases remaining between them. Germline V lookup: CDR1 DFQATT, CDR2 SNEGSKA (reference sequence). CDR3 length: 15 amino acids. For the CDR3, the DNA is TGCAGTGCTAGAGGGGCAGGGAAGAGCAATCAGCCCCAGCATTTT. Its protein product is CSARGAGKSNQPQHF.

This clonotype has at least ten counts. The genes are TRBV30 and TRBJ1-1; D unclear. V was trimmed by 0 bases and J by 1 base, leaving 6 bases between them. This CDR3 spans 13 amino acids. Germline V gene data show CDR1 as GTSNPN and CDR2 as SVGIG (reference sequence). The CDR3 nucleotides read TGTGCCTGGAGTGTAGGGAGGAACACTGAAGCTTTCTTT. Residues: CAWSVGRNTEAFF. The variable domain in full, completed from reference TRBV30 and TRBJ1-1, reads SQTIHQWPATLVQPVGSPLSLECTVEGTSNPNLYWYRQAAGRGLQLLFYSVGIGQISSEVPQNLSASRPQDRQFILSSKKLLLSDSGFYLCAWSVGRNTEAFFGQGTRLTVV.

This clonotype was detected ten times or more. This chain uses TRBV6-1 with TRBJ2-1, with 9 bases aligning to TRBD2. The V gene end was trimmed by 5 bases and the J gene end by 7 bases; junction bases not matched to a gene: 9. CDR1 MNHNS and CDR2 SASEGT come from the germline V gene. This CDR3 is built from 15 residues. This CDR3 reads CASSLLSGSGNEQFF. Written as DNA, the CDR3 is TGTGCCAGCAGTCTCCTTAGCGGGAGTGGAAATGAGCAGTTCTTC.

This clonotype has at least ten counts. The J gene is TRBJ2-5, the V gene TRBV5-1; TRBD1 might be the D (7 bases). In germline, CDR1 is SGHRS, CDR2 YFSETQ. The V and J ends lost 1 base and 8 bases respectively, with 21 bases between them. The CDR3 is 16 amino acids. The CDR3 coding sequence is TGCGCCAGCAGCTTGTCGGAGGAGGGGCGGGACAGCACCCAGTACTTC. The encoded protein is CASSLSEEGRDSTQYF.

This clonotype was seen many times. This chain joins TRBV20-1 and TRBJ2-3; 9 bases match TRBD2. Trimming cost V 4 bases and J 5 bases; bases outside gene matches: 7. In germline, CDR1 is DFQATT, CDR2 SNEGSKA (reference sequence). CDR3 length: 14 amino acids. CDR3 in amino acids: CSANSGSRLDTQYF. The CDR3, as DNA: TGCAGTGCTAATAGCGGGAGTCGTTTAGATACGCAGTATTTT.